One and the same sample provided the 18 T cell receptor beta chains below, sequenced in a study of cytomegalovirus exposure and HLA in healthy donors. The study ran its PCR with 60 Vbeta and 13 Jbeta primers. Produced via immunoSEQ multiplex PCR; TCRdb's table is partial and in-frame only. Seen here are around 53,000 clones, 82% observed once, and the top ten hold approximately 2.9%. The sample consisted of PBMCs. The origin of the receptors is a middle-aged man in good health and CMV-seronegative.

This chain links TRBV30 with TRBJ1-3; D is ambiguous. There are 13 residues in the CDR3. Trimming cost V 7 bases and J 5 bases, with 15 bases left between them. Germline CDR1 is GTSNPN and CDR2 is SVGIG (reference sequence). CDR3 sequence: CASASPPRNTIYF. The CDR3 bases are TGTGCCTCCGCGAGCCCTCCACGAAACACCATATATTTT.

The J gene is TRBJ2-7, the V gene TRBV7-8; TRBD1 matches 9 bases. The CDR3 totals 14 residues. Germline values: CDR1 SGHVS, CDR2 FQNEAQ. J gave up 5 bases and V 7 bases, and 9 bases lay outside the gene matches. Here the CDR3 reads CASTRQGEGHEQYF. For the CDR3, the DNA is TGTGCCAGCACCCGACAGGGGGAAGGGCACGAGCAGTACTTC.

V and J are TRBV10-3 and TRBJ2-3; D is uncertain. Trimming pared 3 bases from V and 4 bases from J, leaving 11 bases between. In germline, CDR1 is ENHRY, CDR2 SYGVKD. The CDR3 totals 14 residues. This CDR3 is CAISDRLGADTQYF. CDR3 in DNA: TGTGCCATCAGTGATCGTCTGGGCGCAGATACGCAGTATTTT.

This clone was recorded once. CDR3 sequence (DNA): TGTGCCAGCAGTTTATATAGGGGGCTTACTGAAGCTTTCTTT. Protein sequence: CASSLYRGLTEAFF. The chain links TRBV28 to TRBJ1-1; 7 bases align to TRBD1. J was trimmed by 5 bases and V by 1 base; bases with no gene match: 4. From germline, CDR1 is MDHEN and CDR2 SYDVKM. CDR3 length: 14 amino acids. Filled out from reference TRBV28 and TRBJ1-1, the complete variable domain reads DVKVTQSSRYLVKRTGEKVFLECVQDMDHENMFWYRQDPGLGLRLIYFSYDVKMKEKGDIPEGYSVSREKKERFSLILESASTNQTSMYLCASSLYRGLTEAFFGQGTRLTVV.

The V gene is TRBV14, the J gene TRBJ2-5, with D tentatively TRBD2 (6 bases). V was clipped by 3 bases and J by 5 bases, with 10 bases between them. The CDR3 runs to 13 residues. CDR1 is SGHDN, CDR2 FVKESK, per germline. The CDR3 loop reads CASSHLRGETQYF. CDR3 DNA sequence: TGTGCCAGCAGCCATCTTCGGGGGGAGACCCAGTACTTC.

The V call is TRBV27, the J call TRBJ2-1; 10 nucleotides match TRBD1. From germline, CDR1 is MNHEY and CDR2 SMNVEV (reference sequence). V was clipped by 5 bases and J by 0 bases; unmatched bases: 13. This CDR3 has 19 amino acids. The DNA of the CDR3 is TGTGCCAGCAGTATCGCCAGGGACAGGGGATTGGACTCCTACAATGAGCAGTTCTTC. It encodes CASSIARDRGLDSYNEQFF.

This chain connects TRBV9 to TRBJ2-3, with D perhaps matching TRBD2 (6 bases). The CDR3 length is 15 residues. V was pared by 1 base and J by 2 bases, with 11 bases between. Looked up from germline, CDR1 is SGDLS and CDR2 is YYNGEE. The DNA for the CDR3 is TGTGCCAGCAGCGTACTCGGGGGAAACACAGATACGCAGTATTTT. This codes for CASSVLGGNTDTQYF. Drawing the rest from reference TRBV9 and TRBJ2-3, the complete variable domain is DSGVTQTPKHLITATGQRVTLRCSPRSGDLSVYWYQQSLDQGLQFLIQYYNGEERAKGNILERFSAQQFPDLHSELNLSSLELGDSALYFCASSVLGGNTDTQYFGPGTRLTVL.

This clone has only a few counts. The rearrangement uses TRBV6-5 and TRBJ1-4, with D possibly matching TRBD1 (5 bases). Germline CDR1 MNHEY, CDR2 SVGAGI. The ends were cut back, 5 bases at V and 7 bases at J, with 17 bases in the middle. The CDR3 is made up of 15 amino acids. CDR3: CASSTRMAGGEKLFF. Written as DNA, the CDR3 is TGTGCCAGCAGTACCAGGATGGCCGGGGGTGAAAAACTGTTTTTT.

The chain has TRBV7-2 and TRBJ2-1; tentatively, D is TRBD2 (5 bases). CDR1 and CDR2 (germline): SGHTA, FQGNSA. The ends were cut back, 2 bases at V and 3 bases at J, with 8 bases in the middle. This CDR3 has 14 amino acids. This chain's CDR3 is CASSLRGLYNEQFF. Written as DNA, the CDR3 is TGTGCCAGCAGCTTAAGAGGACTCTACAATGAGCAGTTCTTC.

This chain connects TRBV15 to TRBJ1-2, with D unclear. Trimming took off 0 bases at V and 8 bases at J, with 16 bases between the two ends. The CDR3 has 15 amino acids. The germline V gene encodes CDR1 LNHNV and CDR2 YYDKDF (reference sequence). DNA for the CDR3: TGTGCCACCAGCAGAGATTCAGAGGGCCAAGGCGGCTACACCTTC. Its translation: CATSRDSEGQGGYTF.

This rearrangement joins TRBV2 to TRBJ2-2, with TRBD1 matching over 9 bases. Germline assignment: CDR1 SNHLY and CDR2 FYNNEI. J gave up 4 bases and V 7 bases, and 7 bases lay outside the gene matches. The CDR3 covers 15 residues. The CDR3 region has the DNA TGTGCCAGCAAACTCGACAGGGGGGGCACCGGGGAGCTGTTTTTT. It codes for CASKLDRGGTGELFF.

Comments on this clone: Other nucleotide sequences in the sample specify the same CDR3. The rearrangement joins TRBV28 to TRBJ2-7, with TRBD1 matching 9 bases. Germline CDR1 is MDHEN and CDR2 is SYDVKM. After removal of 2 bases from V and 7 bases from J, the junction contained 15 bases not matched to a gene. The CDR3 contains 17 residues. CDR3 nucleotide sequence: TGTGCCAGCAGTTTACCCTACAGTACAAAGACAGGGGGAGAGCAGTACTTC. It encodes CASSLPYSTKTGGEQYF.

The V and J genes are TRBV7-9 and TRBJ2-1; 7 positions agree with TRBD1. Germline CDR1 SEHNR, CDR2 FQNEAQ (reference sequence). Losses at the gene ends were 5 bases for V and 4 bases for J; bases not matched to a gene: 5. This CDR3 region has 14 residues. In DNA, the CDR3 is TGTGCCAGCAGCCCGAGACAGGGTTACAATGAGCAGTTCTTC. It encodes CASSPRQGYNEQFF.

The chain joins TRBV27 to TRBJ1-1; maybe TRBD1 (6 bases). Germline V gene sequence: CDR1 MNHEY, CDR2 SMNVEV (reference sequence). The CDR3 contains 12 residues. The V and J ends lost 4 bases and 9 bases respectively, with 12 bases between them. The CDR3, as DNA: TGTGCCAGCAGTTCCTACAGGGACCAAGCTTTCTTT. The encoded protein is CASSSYRDQAFF.

This clone was recorded only once. The chain is built from TRBV7-2 and TRBJ1-2; TRBD1 aligns across 7 bases. This CDR3 spans 17 amino acids. The ends lost 1 base at V and 6 bases at J; junction bases unmatched: 14. Germline V gives CDR1 SGHTA, CDR2 FQGNSA. The CDR3 nucleotides read TGTGCCAGCAGCTTAGATGCTGGGCGGAGGGGGCAAGATGGCTACACCTTC. Its translation: CASSLDAGRRGQDGYTF.

A few counts support this clone. The chain couples TRBV27 to TRBJ1-3, with D perhaps matching TRBD1 (5 bases). The CDR3 extends over 15 amino acids. Per germline, CDR1 MNHEY and CDR2 SMNVEV (reference sequence). V lost 2 bases and J lost 4, with 12 bases in between. The CDR3 DNA is TGTGCCAGCAGTTTACAGGGCTTAGGAGGAAACACCATATATTTT. Translated, it gives CASSLQGLGGNTIYF.

V and J are TRBV19 and TRBJ1-4, with D tentatively TRBD1 (5 bases). V lost 4 bases and J 9 bases, leaving 18 bases between the germline ends. This CDR3 has 15 amino acids. Germline loops: CDR1 LNHDA, CDR2 SQIVND (reference sequence). CDR3 DNA: TGTGCCAGTAGTACCCAGGGAGGAAAAACCCAAAAACTGTTTTTT. Translation: CASSTQGGKTQKLFF.

The V and J genes are TRBV5-4 and TRBJ2-3; a possible D gene is TRBD1 (5 bases). CDR3 length: 13 amino acids. Germline lookup yields CDR1 SGHNT and CDR2 YYREEE (reference sequence). V was clipped by 4 bases and J by 4 bases, with 10 bases between them. The chain's CDR3 is CASSNPGPDTQYF. The CDR3 DNA follows: TGTGCCAGCAGCAACCCAGGGCCAGATACGCAGTATTTT.